The 14 T cell receptor beta chains listed next were all sequenced from one sample in a study of T-cell memory formation after mild COVID-19. TCRdb itself ran the 5' RACE reads through MiXCR, one entry per CDR3 protein. In the table there are some 260,000 distinct CDR3 sequences, about 16% of which are singletons. The sequenced sample consisted of PBMCs or a T cell subset sorted from them (not recorded which). Receptor source: a man aged 18 to 30 who had mild COVID-19 (a few samples of this study predate the infection). Cell type and time point are not known.

The CDR3 nucleotides are TGTGCCAGCAGCGTGAGGCGAAGCGGGGACACCGGGGAGCTGTTTTTT. This codes for CASSVRRSGDTGELFF. The chain recombines TRBV7-2 with TRBJ2-2, with 7 nucleotides matching TRBD2. This CDR3 is 16 amino acids long. With V trimmed by 5 bases and J by 3 bases, 9 bases remained unmatched. CDR1 and CDR2 from the germline V gene are SGHTA and FQGNSA.

This clonotype was seen a few times. The CDR3 nucleotides are TGTGCTCTACCCGACGGGGGGAACTACGAGCAGTACTTC. Translated, it gives CALPDGGNYEQYF. The chain combines TRBV30 with TRBJ2-7; 7 bases agree with TRBD2. This CDR3 spans 13 amino acids. Per germline, CDR1 GTSNPN and CDR2 SVGIG (reference sequence). The complete variable domain, with remaining parts taken from reference TRBV30 and TRBJ2-7, reads SQTIHQWPATLVQPVGSPLSLECTVEGTSNPNLYWYRQAAGRGLQLLFYSVGIGQISSEVPQNLSASRPQDRQFILSSKKLLLSDSGFYLCALPDGGNYEQYFGPGTRLTVT.

The rearrangement links TRBV3-1 to TRBJ2-1, with 8 nucleotides matching TRBD2. CDR3 length: 15 amino acids. Germline CDR1 is LGHDT and CDR2 is YNNKEL (reference sequence). V gave up 4 bases and J gave up 4 bases; unmatched junction bases: 6. CDR3 coding DNA: TGTGCCAGCAGCCCCGAACTAGCGGTATACAATGAGCAGTTCTTC. It encodes CASSPELAVYNEQFF.

This clonotype has a handful of counts. The chain carries TRBV12-3 or TRBV12-4 and TRBJ1-3; no clear D. This CDR3 is built from 15 residues. V was shortened by 3 bases and J by 11 bases, with 20 bases between the two germline ends. DNA of the CDR3: TGTGCCAGCAGTTTGCGCCAGCTGTTCGGCGCCCCCATATATTTT. As protein: CASSLRQLFGAPIYF.

V and J are TRBV19 and TRBJ1-5; 11 positions agree with TRBD1. The CDR3 has 14 amino acids. J lost 6 bases, V lost 5 bases, and 3 bases had no gene match. The germline gives CDR1 LNHDA, CDR2 SQIVND (reference sequence). The CDR3 DNA sequence: TGTGCCAGTAGTGGGGACAGGGGGGCTCAGCCCCAGCATTTT. Its translation is CASSGDRGAQPQHF.

This clonotype was recorded a few times. The gene calls are TRBV7-2 and TRBJ2-5, with D uncertain. The CDR3 contains 16 residues. In germline, CDR1 is SGHTA, CDR2 FQGNSA. With 2 bases removed from V and 4 bases from J, the gap between germline ends came to 17 bases. CDR3 sequence reads: CASSLRKGSAVETQYF. The CDR3 nucleotides are TGTGCCAGCAGCTTACGTAAGGGATCGGCTGTAGAGACCCAGTACTTC.

This clonotype turned up a few times. V and J are TRBV2 and TRBJ2-2; D unresolved. V was cut by 8 bases and J by 6 bases, with 10 bases left in between. This CDR3 has 12 amino acids. Germline loops: CDR1 SNHLY, CDR2 FYNNEI. The CDR3: CASVVMAGELFF. For the CDR3, the DNA is TGTGCCAGCGTGGTGATGGCCGGGGAGCTGTTTTTT.

This clonotype showed up just a few times. V gene TRBV28 combines with J gene TRBJ1-2; D unresolved. The V end was cut by 11 bases, the J end by 0 bases, with 10 bases between. The length of the CDR3 is 12 residues. CDR1 and CDR2 (germline): MDHEN, SYDVKM. The CDR3 spells CALQNPNYGYTF. The CDR3 bases are TGTGCCCTGCAGAATCCTAACTATGGCTACACCTTC.

The V and J genes are TRBV14 and TRBJ2-3; D remains ambiguous. This CDR3 is built from 15 residues. In germline, CDR1 is SGHDN, CDR2 FVKESK. V lost 1 base, J lost 2 bases, and 10 bases lay in between. CDR3 protein: CASSQVSQATDTQYF. The CDR3 DNA follows: TGTGCCAGCAGCCAAGTTTCGCAGGCCACAGATACGCAGTATTTT.

The DNA for the CDR3 is TGTGCCAGCAGACGGGGGGGTGCTGGGGGCTACACCTTC. Its protein is CASRRGGAGGYTF. The rearrangement uses TRBV6-5 and TRBJ1-2; D may be TRBD1 (5 bases). Trimming took 6 bases from V and 8 from J, leaving 16 bases between them. The length of the CDR3 is 13 residues. The germline gives CDR1 MNHEY, CDR2 SVGAGI.

This chain uses TRBV5-5 with TRBJ2-2, with 14 bases lining up with TRBD2. The germline V gene encodes CDR1 SGHKS and CDR2 YYEKEE (reference sequence). J lost 4 bases, V lost 0 bases, and 2 bases had no gene match. This CDR3 region has 17 residues. In DNA form, the CDR3 reads TGTGCCAGCAGCTTGGGACTAGCGGGGGGGACCACCGGGGAGCTGTTTTTT. It specifies CASSLGLAGGTTGELFF. The whole variable domain, remainder taken from reference TRBV5-5 and TRBJ2-2, is DAGVTQSPTHLIKTRGQQVTLRCSPISGHKSVSWYQQVLGQGPQFIFQYYEKEERGRGNFPDRFSARQFPNYSSELNVNALLLGDSALYLCASSLGLAGGTTGELFFGEGSRLTVL.

The V and J genes are TRBV6-6 and TRBJ1-2, with 9 bases aligning to TRBD1. V lost 8 bases and J lost 0; bases outside the gene matches: 4. The CDR3 has 14 residues. From germline, CDR1 is MNHNY and CDR2 SVGAGI (reference sequence). For the CDR3, the DNA is TGTGCCAGCCGGACAGGGGCGGCTAACTATGGCTACACCTTC. Residues: CASRTGAANYGYTF.

This clonotype was counted at least ten times. The genes are TRBV3-1 and TRBJ2-7; no firm D call. In germline, CDR1 is LGHDT, CDR2 YNNKEL (reference sequence). V lost 3 bases to trimming and J lost 1 base, with 4 bases between them. This CDR3 region has 12 residues. The CDR3 region is CASSHTSYEQYF. In DNA, the CDR3 is TGTGCCAGCAGCCACACTTCCTACGAGCAGTACTTC.

This clonotype has only a few counts. This chain joins TRBV10-3 and TRBJ1-2, with D possibly being TRBD1 (6 bases). This CDR3 has 11 amino acids. CDR1 and CDR2 from the germline V gene are ENHRY and SYGVKD. V gave up 6 bases and J gave up 7 bases, with 9 bases separating them. The DNA of the CDR3 is TGTGCCATCAGCGGGGGCTCTGGCTACACCTTC. Protein product: CAISGGSGYTF.